This is a list of T cell receptor beta chains from one sample in a study of radiation and T cells in renal cell carcinoma. Assay used: immunoSEQ multiplex PCR; TCRdb lists only in-frame clones, some missing. The table includes about 60,000 clones, about 80% detected once. Sample: blood, taken from a patient whose treatment included radiotherapy and nephrectomy. The receptors come from a man aged 60 to 69 with renal cell carcinoma. Each CDR3 is given with its conserved first and last residue. A D gene is named only where the DNA matches it firmly. Where a row states a size, it is once, few, many or the class of an expanded clone; other rows omit it.

abundance,j_gene,d_gene,v_gene,CDR3aa,CDR3nt
NA,TRBJ2-1,TRBD2,TRBV6-4,CASSEGLELGEQFF,TGTGCCAGCAGTGAGGGACTAGAGTTAGGAGAGCAGTTCTTC
NA,TRBJ1-2,TRBD1,TRBV30,CAFGTDYGYTF,TGTGCCTTTGGGACAGACTATGGCTACACCTTC
NA,TRBJ2-2,TRBD2,TRBV6-1,CASSSGTIISGELFF,TGTGCCAGCAGTTCCGGGACTATTATCTCCGGGGAGCTGTTTTTT
once,TRBJ1-5,NA,TRBV19,CASTAGAPLAQHF,TGTGCCAGTACGGCAGGGGCCCCATTAGCCCAGCATTTT
once,TRBJ1-2,TRBD1,TRBV4-3,CASSQNRDSNYGYTF,TGCGCCAGCAGCCAAAACCGGGACAGCAACTATGGCTACACCTTC
few,TRBJ1-5,NA,TRBV19,CASSPRDGWNQPQHF,TGTGCCAGTAGTCCCCGGGACGGTTGGAACCAGCCCCAGCATTTT
NA,TRBJ2-1,NA,TRBV13,CASSPGTSSYNEQFF,TGTGCCAGCAGCCCGGGGACCAGCTCCTACAATGAGCAGTTCTTC
NA,TRBJ1-1,TRBD1,TRBV19,CASRHPSGTGATEAFF,TGTGCCAGTAGACATCCCTCCGGGACAGGGGCCACTGAAGCTTTCTTT
NA,TRBJ2-3,TRBD2,TRBV5-4,CASSLDSGGAVADTQYF,TGTGCCAGCAGCTTGGATAGCGGGGGGGCGGTTGCAGATACGCAGTATTTT
few,TRBJ1-1,TRBD1,TRBV5-6,CASSTPGQDELFF,TGTGCCAGCAGTACACCGGGACAGGATGAATTGTTCTTT
NA,TRBJ2-1,TRBD2,TRBV13,CASSTSGGPGGGEQFF,TGTGCCAGCAGCACTAGCGGGGGGCCTGGAGGGGGTGAGCAGTTCTTC
once,TRBJ2-5,NA,TRBV10-3,CAISTGQLQETQYF,TGTGCCATCAGCACCGGACAGCTCCAAGAGACCCAGTACTTC
few,TRBJ2-1,NA,TRBV2,CASSSDNGNEQFF,TGTGCCAGCAGTTCGGACAACGGCAATGAGCAGTTCTTC
NA,TRBJ2-7,TRBD2,TRBV7-8,CASSPVGERGTYEQYF,TGTGCCAGCAGCCCTGTGGGGGAGCGGGGAACCTACGAGCAGTACTTC
NA,TRBJ1-4,NA,TRBV5-5,CASTPTTWGNEKLFF,TGTGCCAGCACCCCCACGACCTGGGGTAATGAAAAACTGTTTTTT
NA,TRBJ1-1,NA,TRBV7-2,CASSLDPYRKGMLTFF,TGTGCCAGCAGCTTAGATCCATACAGGAAGGGTATGTTAACTTTCTTT
once,TRBJ2-1,NA,TRBV7-2,CASTNRLVSYNEQFF,TGTGCCAGCACCAATCGACTAGTTTCCTACAATGAGCAGTTCTTC
NA,TRBJ2-1,TRBD1,TRBV7-2,CASSLALGTGGPNEQFF,TGTGCCAGCAGCTTAGCGCTCGGGACAGGGGGTCCCAATGAGCAGTTCTTC
NA,TRBJ1-6,NA,TRBV30,CASRRGGYYNSPLHF,TGTGCCTCTCGGAGAGGGGGGTACTATAATTCACCCCTCCACTTT
NA,TRBJ1-4,NA,TRBV14,CASSQDIGFNEKLFF,TGTGCCAGCAGCCAAGATATCGGGTTTAATGAAAAACTGTTTTTT
few,TRBJ1-6,NA,TRBV7-9,CASSLASGLPLALHF,TGTGCCAGCAGCTTAGCGAGCGGGCTCCCTTTAGCCCTCCACTTT
NA,TRBJ2-2,NA,TRBV28,CASLSRGTGELFF,TGTGCCAGCCTCTCCAGGGGCACCGGGGAGCTGTTTTTT
medium-sized,TRBJ1-2,NA,TRBV27,CASSWGGGGSYGYTF,TGTGCCAGCAGTTGGGGAGGGGGAGGAAGCTATGGCTACACCTTC
NA,TRBJ2-2,NA,TRBV11-3,CASRGPIMNTGELFF,TGTGCCAGCAGAGGCCCCATAATGAACACCGGGGAGCTGTTTTTT
once,TRBJ2-2,TRBD1,TRBV6-1,CASSEVWTGGIGELFF,TGTGCCAGCAGTGAAGTGTGGACAGGGGGGATCGGGGAGCTGTTTTTT
NA,TRBJ2-5,TRBD2,TRBV19,CASSILMLAGGPQYF,TGTGCCAGTAGTATTTTAATGCTAGCGGGAGGGCCCCAGTACTTC
NA,TRBJ2-1,TRBD2,TRBV9,CASSVGTSGNNEQFF,TGTGCCAGCAGCGTAGGGACTAGCGGAAACAATGAGCAGTTCTTC
NA,TRBJ1-1,NA,TRBV7-2,CASSSPPPSMNTEAFF,TGTGCCAGCAGCTCACCTCCCCCAAGCATGAACACTGAAGCTTTCTTT
NA,TRBJ2-7,NA,TRBV5-6,CASSFRDGSYEQYF,TGTGCCAGCAGCTTCCGGGACGGGTCCTACGAGCAGTACTTC
NA,TRBJ2-5,NA,TRBV2,CASRYYRDRETQYF,TGTGCCAGCAGATATTACAGGGATCGAGAGACCCAGTACTTC
NA,TRBJ2-1,NA,TRBV7-3,CASSPLNRGFYNEQFF,TGTGCCAGCAGCCCCCTTAATAGGGGTTTCTACAATGAGCAGTTCTTC
NA,TRBJ2-3,TRBD2,TRBV9,CASSALSGGLSTDTQYF,TGTGCCAGCTCCGCCTTATCGGGGGGGCTCAGTACAGATACGCAGTATTTT
NA,TRBJ1-4,NA,TRBV18,CASADDSANEKLFF,TGTGCCAGCGCCGACGACAGTGCGAATGAAAAACTGTTTTTT
NA,TRBJ2-5,NA,TRBV6-1,CASSNKGETQYF,TGTGCCAGCAGTAATAAGGGTGAGACCCAGTACTTC
NA,TRBJ1-2,NA,TRBV11-2,CASGRQIDDGYTF,TGTGCCAGCGGTCGGCAGATCGATGATGGCTACACCTTC
NA,TRBJ2-3,TRBD2,TRBV6-6,CATKGLAGSDTQYF,TGTGCCACTAAAGGACTAGCGGGATCAGATACGCAGTATTTT
NA,TRBJ1-1,TRBD1,TRBV27,CASSRGRVTEAFF,TGTGCCAGCAGTAGGGGGCGTGTAACTGAAGCTTTCTTT
NA,TRBJ2-1,TRBD2,TRBV7-6,CASSLVASGNEQFF,TGTGCCAGCAGCTTAGTGGCTAGCGGCAATGAGCAGTTCTTC
few,TRBJ2-3,TRBD2,TRBV7-2,CASSLDTSALSADTQYF,TGTGCCAGCAGCTTAGATACTAGCGCCCTTAGTGCAGATACGCAGTATTTT
NA,TRBJ2-7,TRBD1,TRBV19,CAKHRDRVIHEQYF,TGTGCCAAACACCGAGACAGGGTAATACACGAGCAGTACTTC
NA,TRBJ1-1,NA,TRBV27,CASSLLPGENTEAFF,TGTGCCAGCAGTTTATTACCAGGGGAGAACACTGAAGCTTTCTTT
NA,TRBJ1-1,TRBD1,TRBV9,CASGTGADTEAFF,TGTGCCAGCGGGACAGGGGCGGACACTGAAGCTTTCTTT
NA,TRBJ2-7,NA,TRBV6-1,CASSDRGISYEQYF,TGTGCCAGCAGTGATCGGGGTATCTCCTACGAGCAGTACTTC
NA,TRBJ1-4,NA,TRBV30,CAWSVGGATNEKLFF,TGTGCCTGGAGTGTAGGGGGGGCTACTAATGAAAAACTGTTTTTT
once,TRBJ2-7,NA,TRBV6-7,CASSPPEGVPYEQYF,TGTGCCAGCAGTCCCCCGGAGGGGGTCCCCTACGAGCAGTACTTC
once,TRBJ2-5,NA,TRBV9,CASSVGVLEETQYF,TGTGCCAGCAGCGTAGGAGTACTAGAAGAGACCCAGTACTTC
NA,TRBJ2-1,TRBD2,TRBV11-2,CASRPTGLAGNEQFF,TGTGCCAGCAGACCAACCGGACTAGCGGGCAATGAGCAGTTCTTC